Below, 17 T cell receptor beta chains from the same sample are listed, as sequenced in a study of blood T cell repertoires in COVID-19. The protocol was immunoSEQ multiplex PCR, while the TCRdb copy is restricted to in-frame clones and leaves out a portion. The sample lists roughly 350,000 clones, around 85% occurring once. Sequences were obtained from peripheral blood. These receptors all come from a woman under 30 with acute or convalescent COVID-19.

The chain has TRBV5-6 and TRBJ2-5, with D hard to call. Germline lookup yields CDR1 SGHDT and CDR2 YYEEEE. CDR3 size: 14 residues. V was trimmed by 4 bases and J by 5 bases, leaving 15 bases between them. CDR3 coding DNA: TGTGCCAGCAGCCCCACTATTTCCATGGAGACCCAGTACTTC. This gives the protein CASSPTISMETQYF.

This clone is a singleton in its sample. The J gene is TRBJ2-7, the V gene TRBV30; D possibly corresponds to TRBD2 (5 bases). Germline CDR1 is GTSNPN and CDR2 is SVGIG (reference sequence). Trimming pared 2 bases from V and 5 bases from J, leaving 13 bases between. The CDR3 has 13 residues. The CDR3 nucleotides read TGTGCCTGGAGTTCCTCGGGGATCCACGAGCAGTACTTC. As protein: CAWSSSGIHEQYF.

In its sample, this clone was seen once. The J gene is TRBJ2-1, the V gene TRBV11-3; D is perhaps TRBD2 (7 bases). V lost 3 bases, J lost 8 bases, and 14 bases lay in between. The V gene's germline CDR1 is SGHNT and CDR2 YENEEA. CDR3 length: 14 residues. The CDR3 protein is CASSFSGGRDEQFF. In DNA form, the CDR3 reads TGTGCCAGCAGCTTTTCCGGGGGGCGCGATGAGCAGTTCTTC.

The J gene is TRBJ1-1, the V gene TRBV5-5; D ambiguous. The germline V and J ends were trimmed by 1 base and 3 bases, with 10 bases remaining between them. In germline, CDR1 is SGHKS, CDR2 YYEKEE (reference sequence). The CDR3 consists of 14 residues. This CDR3 reads CASSLNTVYTEAFF. The CDR3 DNA reads as TGTGCCAGCAGCTTGAATACGGTTTACACTGAAGCTTTCTTT.

The V and J genes are TRBV21-1 and TRBJ2-1; TRBD2 is the table's D call and was not checked against the DNA. TRBV21-1 is deemed a pseudogene. CDR3 length: 14 amino acids. Here the CDR3 DNA reads TGTGCCAGCAGCAAAGCTAGCGGGAGCAACGAGCAGTTCTTC. Translation gives CASSKASGSNEQFF.

V gene TRBV18 combines with J gene TRBJ2-7; D might be TRBD2 (6 bases). The V end was cut by 2 bases, the J end by 0 bases, with 8 bases between. The CDR3 has 14 residues. Germline V gene lookup returns CDR1 KGHSH and CDR2 LQKENI. This CDR3 is CASSPGGSSYEQYF. CDR3 nucleotide sequence: TGTGCCAGCTCACCAGGGGGGAGCTCCTACGAGCAGTACTTC.

The chain carries TRBV2 and TRBJ2-7, with TRBD2 matching over 13 bases. Unmatched junction bases numbered 2, after V lost 5 bases and J lost 4 bases. CDR1 and CDR2 from the germline V gene are SNHLY and FYNNEI. The CDR3 loop spans 14 amino acids. DNA of the CDR3: TGTGCCAGCAGTCCGACTAGCGGGAGGTACGAGCAGTACTTC. The encoded protein is CASSPTSGRYEQYF.

V and J are TRBV7-6 and TRBJ1-3; tentative D call: TRBD1 (5 bases). Germline V gene data show CDR1 as SGHVS and CDR2 as FNYEAQ. Trimming pared 5 bases from V and 4 bases from J, leaving 15 bases between. This CDR3 has 15 amino acids. This CDR3 reads CASSRRTRGGNTIYF. CDR3 bases: TGTGCCAGCAGCCGCCGGACAAGAGGAGGAAACACCATATATTTT. Looking up the rest from reference TRBV7-6 and TRBJ1-3 gives the full variable domain: GAGVSQSPRYKVTKRGQDVALRCDPISGHVSLYWYRQALGQGPEFLTYFNYEAQQDKSGLPNDRFSAERPEGSISTLTIQRTEQRDSAMYRCASSRRTRGGNTIYFGEGSWLTVV.

The CDR3, as DNA: TGTGCCAGCAGCTCAGACAGGGCCTATGGCTACACCTTC. Its protein is CASSSDRAYGYTF. This chain connects TRBV7-9 to TRBJ1-2, with TRBD1 matching 7 bases. V lost 4 bases to trimming and J lost 4 bases; unmatched junction nucleotides: 3. CDR1 is SEHNR and CDR2 is FQNEAQ in the germline V gene (reference sequence). The CDR3 contains 13 residues.

The gene calls are TRBV11-1 and TRBJ1-4, with D possibly being TRBD1 (6 bases). The germline gives CDR1 SGHAT, CDR2 FQDESV (reference sequence). Trimming shortened V by 3 bases and J by 3 bases, and 8 bases separated the two germline ends. The CDR3 contains 14 residues. The CDR3, as DNA: TGTGCCAGCAGCTTGACAGGCTCTAATGAAAAACTGTTTTTT. Translated: CASSLTGSNEKLFF.

CDR3 nucleotide sequence: TGTGCCAGCAGCGCGGGACCGACGCAAGGCTACACCTTC. Protein sequence: CASSAGPTQGYTF. This chain links TRBV12-3 or TRBV12-4 with TRBJ1-2; perhaps TRBD1 as D (5 bases). The CDR3 totals 13 residues. Trimming cost V 6 bases and J 8 bases, with 16 bases left between them.

This clone was observed a single time. This CDR3 reads CASSVDEGANQPQHF. The CDR3 coding sequence is TGTGCCAGCAGCGTAGATGAAGGGGCCAATCAGCCCCAGCATTTT. This chain joins TRBV9 and TRBJ1-5, with D perhaps TRBD1 (5 bases). V lost 0 bases and J lost 3, with 10 bases in between. Per germline, CDR1 SGDLS and CDR2 YYNGEE. CDR3 length equals 15 residues.

This clone occurred once. The rearrangement uses TRBV19 and TRBJ1-6; D is perhaps TRBD1 (5 bases). Germline CDR1 is LNHDA and CDR2 is SQIVND (reference sequence). The CDR3 sequence is 13 residues long. V was pared by 5 bases and J by 7 bases, with 9 bases between. The CDR3 DNA is TGTGCCAGTAGTTCGGGGGTGAATTCACCCCTCCACTTT. Translating it yields CASSSGVNSPLHF. Full variable domain (rest looked up from reference TRBV19 and TRBJ1-6): DGGITQSPKYLFRKEGQNVTLSCEQNLNHDAMYWYRQDPGQGLRLIYYSQIVNDFQKGDIAEGYSVSREKKESFPLTVTSAQKNPTAFYLCASSSGVNSPLHFGNGTRLTVT.

Only a few counts were recorded for this clone. This rearrangement joins TRBV9 to TRBJ1-5; D perhaps matches TRBD1 (6 bases). The CDR3 runs to 15 residues. V lost 4 bases and J lost 1, with 12 bases in between. Germline-derived CDR1 and CDR2 are SGDLS and YYNGEE. The CDR3 DNA reads as TGTGCCAGCAGCCCAGGGGATGTGAGCAATCAGCCCCAGCATTTT. Its protein is CASSPGDVSNQPQHF.

J is TRBJ1-5 and V is TRBV11-2; D possibly corresponds to TRBD1 (6 bases). Looked up from germline, CDR1 is SGHAT and CDR2 is FQNNGV. V shed 1 base and J shed 7 bases, with 11 bases lying between them. The CDR3 is 14 residues long. The CDR3 DNA follows: TGTGCCAGCAGCTTAGCCGGACAGTTGCAGCCCCAGCATTTT. The encoded protein is CASSLAGQLQPQHF.

The chain has TRBV19 and TRBJ2-7; 12 positions agree with TRBD2. The J segment lost 3 bases and the V segment lost 5 bases, leaving 5 bases of the junction unmatched. The germline V gene encodes CDR1 LNHDA and CDR2 SQIVND (reference sequence). CDR3 length equals 15 residues. DNA of the CDR3: TGTGCCAGTAGTCTCCGGACTAGCGGGGTCTACGAGCAGTACTTC. It translates to CASSLRTSGVYEQYF.

The chain is built from TRBV29-1 and TRBJ2-7; possible D gene TRBD1, 6 bases. The germline V gene encodes CDR1 SQVTM and CDR2 ANQGSEA. The germline V and J ends were trimmed by 8 bases and 3 bases, with 14 bases remaining between them. The CDR3 consists of 12 residues. In DNA form, the CDR3 reads TGCAGCACCAGCGAGACAGGCTACGAGCAGTACTTC. Its protein product is CSTSETGYEQYF.